These 22 T cell receptor beta chains came from one sample sequenced in a study of T cell responses to AZD1222 COVID-19 vaccine. Using immunoSEQ multiplex PCR, the repertoire was profiled, and TCRdb retains in-frame clones only, with some absent. The repertoire holds around 120,000 clones, with about 94% as singletons. The starting material was peripheral blood, obtained on day 0 of AZD1222 vaccination. The receptors shown here come from an adult in good health.

The genes are TRBV5-6 and TRBJ1-2, with 9 bases matching TRBD1. The ends lost 4 bases at V and 4 bases at J; junction bases unmatched: 5. The germline gives CDR1 SGHDT, CDR2 YYEEEE. This CDR3 region has 14 residues. The CDR3 here is CASSPEDRGYGYTF. For the CDR3, the DNA is TGTGCCAGCAGCCCGGAGGACAGGGGCTATGGCTACACCTTC. The full variable domain, completed using reference TRBV5-6 and TRBJ1-2, is DAGVTQSPTHLIKTRGQQVTLRCSPKSGHDTVSWYQQALGQGPQFIFQYYEEEERQRGNFPDRFSGHQFPNYSSELNVNALLLGDSALYLCASSPEDRGYGYTFGSGTRLTVV.

The chain recombines TRBV7-9 with TRBJ1-2, with TRBD1 identical over 8 bases. V shed 3 bases, J shed 4 bases, and the junction held 4 bases outside the gene matches. CDR1 and CDR2 (germline): SEHNR, FQNEAQ (reference sequence). The CDR3 runs to 14 residues. The chain's CDR3 is CASSLDREAYGYTF. CDR3 DNA: TGTGCCAGCAGCTTGGACAGGGAAGCCTATGGCTACACCTTC.

This clone was seen a single time. The chain carries TRBV11-3 and TRBJ1-2, with 9 positions matching TRBD1. Looked up from germline, CDR1 is SGHNT and CDR2 is YENEEA. V lost 3 bases, J lost 7 bases, and 3 bases stayed unmatched. This CDR3 contains 13 residues. This chain's CDR3 is CASSFRQGVGYTF. The CDR3 DNA follows: TGTGCCAGCAGCTTCAGACAGGGGGTTGGCTACACCTTC.

In this sample, this clone turned up once. The CDR3 nucleotides are TGTGCCAGCTCACAAACCATTATCGACAGTTATGGCTACACCTTC. Translation: CASSQTIIDSYGYTF. The chain employs TRBV18 and TRBJ1-2; perhaps TRBD1 as D (5 bases). This CDR3 has 15 amino acids. V was shortened by 4 bases and J by 5 bases, with 17 bases between the two germline ends. Germline V lookup: CDR1 KGHSH, CDR2 LQKENI.

The CDR3 region is CASRLAGGPLEQFF. The DNA for the CDR3 is TGTGCCAGCAGACTAGCGGGAGGGCCGCTTGAGCAGTTCTTC. The V call is TRBV27, the J call TRBJ2-1, with 13 bases fitting TRBD2. This CDR3 region has 14 residues. V was clipped by 6 bases and J by 9 bases; unmatched bases: 5. The germline V gene has CDR1 MNHEY and CDR2 SMNVEV (reference sequence).

The chain couples TRBV29-1 to TRBJ1-2; D is undetermined. Germline V lookup: CDR1 SQVTM, CDR2 ANQGSEA. The V end lost 0 bases, the J end lost 5 bases, and 10 bases lay between the germline ends. This CDR3 region has 13 residues. The CDR3 DNA sequence: TGCAGCGTTGAAGATGCGAACTCTTATGGCTACACCTTC. It yields the protein CSVEDANSYGYTF. Full variable domain (rest looked up from reference TRBV29-1 and TRBJ1-2): SAVISQKPSRDICQRGTSLTIQCQVDSQVTMMFWYRQQPGQSLTLIATANQGSEATYESGFVIDKFPISRPNLTFSTLTVSNMSPEDSSIYLCSVEDANSYGYTFGSGTRLTVV.

CDR3 in amino acids: CASTSRTAYGYTF. The DNA of the CDR3 is TGTGCCAGCACCTCTAGGACGGCCTATGGCTACACCTTC. The chain couples TRBV27 to TRBJ1-2; D not certain. This CDR3 spans 13 amino acids. Germline CDR1 MNHEY, CDR2 SMNVEV (reference sequence). The V gene lost 7 bases and the J gene lost 4 bases, with 13 bases spanning the gap.

This clone was seen just once. The chain couples TRBV10-3 to TRBJ2-5; D gene uncertain. Trimming took off 11 bases at V and 2 bases at J, with 9 bases between the two ends. The CDR3 runs to 11 residues. Looked up from germline, CDR1 is ENHRY and CDR2 is SYGVKD. In DNA, the CDR3 is TGTGCCGTAGGGAATCAAGAGACCCAGTACTTC. Its translation is CAVGNQETQYF.

The chain joins TRBV3-1 (or the pseudogene TRBV3-2) to TRBJ1-6; no definite D call. The V end was cut by 3 bases, the J end by 5 bases, with 20 bases between. The CDR3 has 18 residues. Germline loops: CDR1 LGHDT, CDR2 YNNKEL (reference sequence). The DNA of the CDR3 is TGTGCCAGCAGCCATGCCTATCCTTTCATACATCATAATTCACCCCTCCACTTT. Translated: CASSHAYPFIHHNSPLHF.

V and J are TRBV27 and TRBJ2-5; 11 bases agree with TRBD2. The CDR3 contains 16 residues. From germline, CDR1 is MNHEY and CDR2 SMNVEV (reference sequence). The J segment lost 4 bases and the V segment lost 5 bases, leaving 9 bases of the junction unmatched. CDR3 in amino acids: CASSPLELAGVETQYF. The CDR3 DNA is TGTGCCAGCAGTCCCCTAGAACTAGCGGGAGTAGAGACCCAGTACTTC.

The chain couples TRBV6-2 or TRBV6-3 to TRBJ2-3; weak D call: TRBD2 (5 bases). This CDR3 region has 15 residues. The germline V and J ends were trimmed by 5 bases and 6 bases, with 18 bases remaining between them. Germline CDR1 MNHEY, CDR2 SVGEGT. DNA of the CDR3: TGTGCCAGCAGTACTCCCCGGGGAGTTGGGGATACGCAGTATTTT. Translating gives CASSTPRGVGDTQYF.

CDR3 bases: TGTGCCAGCAGCCCAGGGGGCCCTTACACTGAAGCTTTCTTT. This gives the protein CASSPGGPYTEAFF. This chain joins TRBV7-9 and TRBJ1-1; 8 nucleotides agree with TRBD1. Germline CDR1 is SEHNR and CDR2 is FQNEAQ (reference sequence). The J segment lost 3 bases and the V segment lost 5 bases, leaving 5 bases of the junction unmatched. This CDR3 spans 14 amino acids.

This sequence joins TRBV7-3 and TRBJ1-1, with unresolved D. The CDR3 is 15 residues long. From germline, CDR1 is SGHTA and CDR2 FQGTGA. Trimming removed 2 bases from V and 0 bases from J, with 10 bases in between. CDR3 coding DNA: TGTGCCAGCAGCTTACTGGGAATGATGAACACTGAAGCTTTCTTT. Translating gives CASSLLGMMNTEAFF.

The chain combines TRBV6-2 or TRBV6-3 with TRBJ1-5; D gene ambiguous. The CDR3 totals 15 residues. Germline lookup yields CDR1 MNHEY and CDR2 SVGEGT. Trimming shortened V by 2 bases and J by 1 base, and 9 bases separated the two germline ends. CDR3 amino acids: CASSYGVPSNQPQHF. CDR3 bases: TGTGCCAGCAGTTACGGGGTACCGAGCAATCAGCCCCAGCATTTT.

The rearrangement joins TRBV18 to TRBJ2-2, with D possibly matching TRBD2 (7 bases). With 3 bases removed from V and 1 base from J, the gap between germline ends came to 21 bases. This CDR3 is built from 19 residues. Germline-derived CDR1 and CDR2 are KGHSH and LQKENI. The CDR3 sequence is CASSPLPGGRGRNTGELFF. CDR3 sequence (DNA): TGTGCCAGCTCACCCCTGCCGGGGGGCCGGGGGAGGAACACCGGGGAGCTGTTTTTT.

The V gene is TRBV12-5, the J gene TRBJ1-5; D might be TRBD1 (5 bases). V lost 1 base, J lost 7 bases, and 17 bases lay in between. The CDR3 has 16 amino acids. Germline-derived CDR1 and CDR2 are LGHNT and FRNRAP. The CDR3: CASGLELGGTGQPQHF. DNA of the CDR3: TGTGCTAGTGGTTTGGAGCTTGGGGGAACCGGGCAGCCCCAGCATTTT.

The CDR3 spells CASSPNTGANEKLFF. The CDR3, as DNA: TGTGCCAGCAGCCCTAACACAGGGGCTAATGAAAAACTGTTTTTT. The V call is TRBV7-7, the J call TRBJ1-4; 7 bases match TRBD1. The length of the CDR3 is 15 residues. From germline, CDR1 is SSHAT and CDR2 FNYEAQ (reference sequence). The V gene end was trimmed by 5 bases and the J gene end by 3 bases; junction bases not matched to a gene: 6.

J is TRBJ1-5 and V is TRBV15; D ambiguous. The V and J ends lost 3 bases and 5 bases respectively, with 8 bases between them. There are 13 residues in the CDR3. Germline CDR1 LNHNV, CDR2 YYDKDF (reference sequence). CDR3 nucleotides: TGTGCCACCAGCAGGCTGAGAGATCAGCCCCAGCATTTT. Its translation is CATSRLRDQPQHF.

This chain links TRBV28 with TRBJ2-3; TRBD2 matches 13 bases. The CDR3 is 15 residues long. Trimming removed 5 bases from V and 5 bases from J; junction bases left unmatched: 4. In germline, CDR1 is MDHEN, CDR2 SYDVKM. CDR3 loop: CASSHRLAGGDTQYF. The CDR3 region has the DNA TGTGCCAGCAGTCACAGACTAGCGGGAGGAGATACGCAGTATTTT.

The rearrangement links TRBV10-3 to TRBJ2-1; the D call may be TRBD1 or TRBD2 (5 bases each). CDR1 is ENHRY and CDR2 is SYGVKD in the germline V gene. This CDR3 is 15 amino acids long. V lost 0 bases, J lost 7 bases, and 13 bases lay in between. The CDR3 DNA sequence: TGTGCCATCAGTGAGTCTGGGACCCCTGCGAATGAGCAGTTCTTC. As protein: CAISESGTPANEQFF.

This chain uses TRBV7-8 with TRBJ1-2; TRBD1 is a possible D gene (6 bases). CDR1 and CDR2 (germline): SGHVS, FQNEAQ. V was pared by 0 bases and J by 3 bases, with 14 bases between. The CDR3 loop spans 16 amino acids. The DNA of the CDR3 is TGTGCCAGCAGCTTAGCGAAGAACAGGGCCCACTATGGCTACACCTTC. Amino acid sequence: CASSLAKNRAHYGYTF.

The chain recombines TRBV27 with TRBJ1-4; 9 bases match TRBD1. CDR3 length: 14 amino acids. Germline V gene data show CDR1 as MNHEY and CDR2 as SMNVEV (reference sequence). The V and J ends lost 5 bases and 8 bases, in that order; junction bases with no gene match: 6. CDR3 in amino acids: CASSRGQGEEKLFF. Written as DNA, the CDR3 is TGTGCCAGCAGTAGGGGACAGGGTGAAGAAAAACTGTTTTTT.